These T cell receptor beta chains were read from a single sample in a study of TIL therapy for anti-PD-1-resistant metastatic lung cancer. Only in-frame clones appear in the TCRdb table, and some are missing; sequencing was by immunoSEQ multiplex PCR. The sample consists of about 59,000 clones, about 70% of them appearing once. Sequenced here: blood, sampled at baseline. Receptor source: a person aged 25 to 79 with non-small cell lung cancer. The CDR3 runs from the conserved cysteine through the conserved F or W. Fields, in order: clone size, J gene, D gene, V gene, CDR3 protein, CDR3 DNA. A D gene is named only where the DNA matches it firmly. The size field is filled for only some rows; it gives once, few, many or a size class.

clone size: -; J gene: TRBJ1-1; D gene: -; V gene: TRBV5-1; CDR3 protein: CASSPSGGTEAFF; CDR3 DNA: TGCGCCAGCAGCCCTAGTGGGGGCACTGAAGCTTTCTTT
clone size: -; J gene: TRBJ2-5; D gene: TRBD2; V gene: TRBV9; CDR3 protein: CASSVARLAGAETQYF; CDR3 DNA: TGTGCCAGCAGCGTAGCCCGGCTAGCGGGAGCAGAGACCCAGTACTTC
clone size: few; J gene: TRBJ2-3; D gene: -; V gene: TRBV7-2; CDR3 protein: CASSLAGGGHGDTQYF; CDR3 DNA: TGTGCCAGCAGCTTAGCTGGCGGGGGCCATGGAGATACGCAGTATTTT
clone size: -; J gene: TRBJ1-2; D gene: -; V gene: TRBV27; CDR3 protein: CASSLSTVIPGYTF; CDR3 DNA: TGTGCCAGCAGTTTATCCACAGTGATTCCTGGCTACACCTTC
clone size: -; J gene: TRBJ2-5; D gene: -; V gene: TRBV9; CDR3 protein: CASSVGSTSETQYF; CDR3 DNA: TGTGCCAGCAGCGTAGGATCCACTTCGGAGACCCAGTACTTC
clone size: -; J gene: TRBJ1-1; D gene: -; V gene: TRBV30; CDR3 protein: CAWTSGGWNTEAFF; CDR3 DNA: TGTGCCTGGACTAGCGGGGGCTGGAACACTGAAGCTTTCTTT
clone size: few; J gene: TRBJ1-2; D gene: -; V gene: TRBV5-4; CDR3 protein: CASRGLDSNYGYTF; CDR3 DNA: TGTGCCAGCAGGGGGTTGGACAGTAACTATGGCTACACCTTC
clone size: -; J gene: TRBJ2-7; D gene: -; V gene: TRBV27; CDR3 protein: CASSFTWGGMAYF; CDR3 DNA: TGTGCCAGCAGTTTTACCTGGGGCGGAATGGCGTACTTC
clone size: -; J gene: TRBJ2-1; D gene: TRBD1; V gene: TRBV9; CDR3 protein: CASSVATTGGLGEQFF; CDR3 DNA: TGTGCCAGCAGCGTAGCTACGACAGGGGGCTTGGGTGAGCAGTTCTTC
clone size: -; J gene: TRBJ2-7; D gene: TRBD1; V gene: TRBV19; CDR3 protein: CASSTQGAQNEQYF; CDR3 DNA: TGTGCCAGTAGTACTCAGGGGGCTCAAAACGAGCAGTACTTC
clone size: -; J gene: TRBJ2-1; D gene: TRBD2; V gene: TRBV29-1; CDR3 protein: CSGGLAINNEQFF; CDR3 DNA: TGCAGCGGGGGACTAGCGATAAACAATGAGCAGTTCTTC
clone size: -; J gene: TRBJ1-1; D gene: -; V gene: TRBV29-1; CDR3 protein: CSVQGTRRNTEAFF; CDR3 DNA: TGCAGCGTGCAAGGGACCCGGAGGAACACTGAAGCTTTCTTT
clone size: -; J gene: TRBJ2-3; D gene: TRBD2; V gene: TRBV27; CDR3 protein: CASSLGLAIDTQYF; CDR3 DNA: TGTGCCAGCAGTTTGGGACTAGCAATAGATACGCAGTATTTT
clone size: once; J gene: TRBJ1-2; D gene: -; V gene: TRBV5-4; CDR3 protein: CASSLDMSPYGYTF; CDR3 DNA: TGTGCCAGCAGCTTGGATATGTCCCCCTATGGCTACACCTTC
clone size: few; J gene: TRBJ2-2; D gene: -; V gene: TRBV25-1; CDR3 protein: CASSVSTGTGELFF; CDR3 DNA: TGTGCCAGCAGTGTTTCGACAGGTACCGGGGAGCTGTTTTTT
clone size: -; J gene: TRBJ1-4; D gene: -; V gene: TRBV9; CDR3 protein: CASSVASQPNEKLFF; CDR3 DNA: TGTGCCAGCAGCGTAGCTAGCCAGCCTAATGAAAAACTGTTTTTT
clone size: -; J gene: TRBJ2-5; D gene: -; V gene: TRBV10-3; CDR3 protein: CATSSKETQYF; CDR3 DNA: TGTGCCACCAGCAGTAAAGAGACCCAGTACTTC
clone size: -; J gene: TRBJ2-7; D gene: -; V gene: TRBV25-1; CDR3 protein: CASSTGKNEQYF; CDR3 DNA: TGTGCCAGCAGTACCGGGAAGAACGAGCAGTACTTC
clone size: -; J gene: TRBJ2-1; D gene: TRBD2; V gene: TRBV30; CDR3 protein: CAWSLGLAGAGEQFF; CDR3 DNA: TGTGCCTGGAGCCTGGGACTAGCGGGAGCTGGGGAGCAGTTCTTC
clone size: -; J gene: TRBJ1-2; D gene: TRBD1; V gene: TRBV5-8; CDR3 protein: CASSLARTGGSYGYTF; CDR3 DNA: TGTGCCAGCAGCTTGGCCCGGACAGGGGGAAGTTATGGCTACACCTTC
clone size: -; J gene: TRBJ1-1; D gene: -; V gene: TRBV29-1; CDR3 protein: CSVFDWSFMNTEAFF; CDR3 DNA: TGCAGCGTATTTGATTGGAGTTTCATGAACACTGAAGCTTTCTTT
clone size: few; J gene: TRBJ1-5; D gene: -; V gene: TRBV30; CDR3 protein: CAWSVQDNQPQHF; CDR3 DNA: TGTGCCTGGAGTGTACAGGACAATCAGCCCCAGCATTTT
clone size: -; J gene: TRBJ1-2; D gene: -; V gene: TRBV6-5; CDR3 protein: CASSALSGYTF; CDR3 DNA: TGTGCCAGCAGTGCTCTTAGCGGCTACACCTTC
clone size: -; J gene: TRBJ2-1; D gene: TRBD1; V gene: TRBV7-3; CDR3 protein: CASSPGQGGNEQFF; CDR3 DNA: TGTGCCAGCAGCCCAGGACAGGGAGGCAATGAGCAGTTCTTC
clone size: -; J gene: TRBJ2-3; D gene: -; V gene: TRBV4-2; CDR3 protein: CASSQGGAPDTQYF; CDR3 DNA: TGTGCCAGCAGCCAAGGGGGGGCCCCAGATACGCAGTATTTT
clone size: once; J gene: TRBJ1-5; D gene: -; V gene: TRBV6-1; CDR3 protein: CASTQGTANQPQHF; CDR3 DNA: TGTGCCAGCACCCAAGGGACGGCGAATCAGCCCCAGCATTTT
clone size: -; J gene: TRBJ1-1; D gene: -; V gene: TRBV7-2; CDR3 protein: CASTFYDAGTEAFF; CDR3 DNA: TGTGCCAGCACCTTCTACGACGCTGGCACTGAAGCTTTCTTT
clone size: -; J gene: TRBJ1-2; D gene: -; V gene: TRBV5-3; CDR3 protein: CARRIPPSAGRLNYGYTF; CDR3 DNA: TGTGCCAGAAGAATACCCCCTTCGGCCGGCAGGTTGAACTATGGCTACACCTTC
clone size: -; J gene: TRBJ1-5; D gene: -; V gene: TRBV11-2; CDR3 protein: CASSLEGGRGNQPQHF; CDR3 DNA: TGTGCCAGCAGCTTGGAAGGGGGACGGGGCAATCAGCCCCAGCATTTT
clone size: few; J gene: TRBJ2-7; D gene: TRBD2; V gene: TRBV5-1; CDR3 protein: CASSFAAGVLEQYF; CDR3 DNA: TGCGCCAGCAGCTTTGCAGCGGGAGTACTGGAGCAGTACTTC
clone size: -; J gene: TRBJ1-6; D gene: -; V gene: TRBV19; CDR3 protein: CASSIRQVYNSPLHF; CDR3 DNA: TGTGCCAGTAGTATAAGGCAGGTTTATAATTCACCCCTCCACTTT
clone size: -; J gene: TRBJ2-4; D gene: -; V gene: TRBV6-1; CDR3 protein: CASAPRGRDIQYF; CDR3 DNA: TGTGCCAGCGCCCCGCGGGGTCGGGACATTCAGTACTTC
clone size: once; J gene: TRBJ1-6; D gene: TRBD1; V gene: TRBV6-6; CDR3 protein: CASSTGVVGDSPLHF; CDR3 DNA: TGTGCCAGCAGCACAGGGGTGGTTGGGGATTCACCCCTCCACTTT
clone size: -; J gene: TRBJ2-3; D gene: TRBD1; V gene: TRBV7-8; CDR3 protein: CASSFGGQGPTDTQYF; CDR3 DNA: TGTGCCAGCAGCTTCGGAGGACAGGGTCCCACAGATACGCAGTATTTT
clone size: few; J gene: TRBJ1-1; D gene: -; V gene: TRBV4-1; CDR3 protein: CASSQVSVNTEAFF; CDR3 DNA: TGCGCCAGCAGCCAAGTAAGCGTGAACACTGAAGCTTTCTTT
clone size: -; J gene: TRBJ2-7; D gene: TRBD1; V gene: TRBV5-4; CDR3 protein: CASRFGTGISYEQYF; CDR3 DNA: TGTGCCAGCAGATTTGGGACAGGGATCTCCTACGAGCAGTACTTC
clone size: -; J gene: TRBJ2-1; D gene: TRBD2; V gene: TRBV10-3; CDR3 protein: CAISGREGNEQFF; CDR3 DNA: TGTGCCATCAGTGGGAGGGAGGGAAATGAGCAGTTCTTC
clone size: -; J gene: TRBJ1-1; D gene: -; V gene: TRBV7-8; CDR3 protein: CASSLYFPGPTEAFF; CDR3 DNA: TGTGCCAGCAGCTTATATTTCCCAGGGCCCACTGAAGCTTTCTTT
clone size: -; J gene: TRBJ1-2; D gene: TRBD1; V gene: TRBV7-2; CDR3 protein: CASSLETGEGMGYTF; CDR3 DNA: TGTGCCAGCAGCTTAGAGACAGGGGAGGGTATGGGCTACACCTTC
clone size: few; J gene: TRBJ1-3; D gene: -; V gene: TRBV13; CDR3 protein: CASSLPASGNTIYF; CDR3 DNA: TGTGCCAGCAGCCTACCGGCCTCTGGAAACACCATATATTTT
clone size: -; J gene: TRBJ2-1; D gene: -; V gene: TRBV19; CDR3 protein: CASSIDTLASLNEQFF; CDR3 DNA: TGTGCCAGTAGTATAGATACCCTCGCCAGTCTCAATGAGCAGTTCTTC
clone size: -; J gene: TRBJ2-7; D gene: -; V gene: TRBV14; CDR3 protein: CASSHPPGTLLYEQYF; CDR3 DNA: TGTGCCAGCAGCCACCCCCCCGGGACGCTTTTATACGAGCAGTACTTC
clone size: once; J gene: TRBJ1-3; D gene: -; V gene: TRBV5-5; CDR3 protein: CASSFGSSGSGNTIYF; CDR3 DNA: TGTGCCAGCAGCTTCGGGTCCTCAGGCTCTGGAAACACCATATATTTT
clone size: few; J gene: TRBJ1-1; D gene: -; V gene: TRBV18; CDR3 protein: CASSPVRDPEAFF; CDR3 DNA: TGTGCCAGCTCACCGGTTAGGGACCCTGAAGCTTTCTTT
clone size: -; J gene: TRBJ2-7; D gene: TRBD2; V gene: TRBV27; CDR3 protein: CASRVLGGVHEQYF; CDR3 DNA: TGTGCCAGCAGGGTACTTGGGGGGGTCCACGAGCAGTACTTC
clone size: -; J gene: TRBJ2-3; D gene: -; V gene: TRBV5-5; CDR3 protein: CASSSIDTQYF; CDR3 DNA: TGTGCCAGCAGCTCTATTGATACGCAGTATTTT
clone size: -; J gene: TRBJ2-1; D gene: -; V gene: TRBV5-1; CDR3 protein: CASAYSSYNEQFF; CDR3 DNA: TGCGCCAGCGCTTACAGCTCCTACAATGAGCAGTTCTTC
clone size: -; J gene: TRBJ1-5; D gene: TRBD1; V gene: TRBV28; CDR3 protein: CASSSPDRGGNQPQHF; CDR3 DNA: TGTGCCAGCAGTTCCCCGGACAGGGGCGGCAATCAGCCCCAGCATTTT
clone size: -; J gene: TRBJ1-1; D gene: -; V gene: TRBV5-8; CDR3 protein: CASSFGGATWAEAFF; CDR3 DNA: TGTGCCAGCAGCTTCGGGGGGGCGACTTGGGCTGAAGCTTTCTTT
clone size: -; J gene: TRBJ2-5; D gene: -; V gene: TRBV9; CDR3 protein: CASSSLGGKAAETQYF; CDR3 DNA: TGTGCCAGCAGCTCCCTGGGTGGGAAGGCGGCAGAGACCCAGTACTTC
clone size: few; J gene: TRBJ1-2; D gene: -; V gene: TRBV5-1; CDR3 protein: CASSQDSYGYTF; CDR3 DNA: TGCGCCAGCAGCCAAGACTCCTATGGCTACACCTTC
clone size: -; J gene: TRBJ2-3; D gene: -; V gene: TRBV28; CDR3 protein: CASIPSGWGAYRQYF; CDR3 DNA: TGTGCCAGCATTCCTTCGGGGTGGGGCGCATATCGGCAGTATTTT
clone size: -; J gene: TRBJ1-2; D gene: TRBD1; V gene: TRBV11-2; CDR3 protein: CASSRGTGGDGYTF; CDR3 DNA: TGTGCCAGCAGCCGAGGGACAGGCGGGGATGGCTACACCTTC
clone size: -; J gene: TRBJ1-1; D gene: -; V gene: TRBV11-2; CDR3 protein: CASSRSNTEAFF; CDR3 DNA: TGTGCCAGCAGTCGATCGAACACTGAAGCTTTCTTT
clone size: once; J gene: TRBJ2-1; D gene: TRBD2; V gene: TRBV5-4; CDR3 protein: CASSSLAGGYNEQFF; CDR3 DNA: TGTGCCAGCAGCTCATTAGCGGGGGGCTACAATGAGCAGTTCTTC
clone size: -; J gene: TRBJ1-1; D gene: -; V gene: TRBV29-1; CDR3 protein: CSVDGGAPNTEAFF; CDR3 DNA: TGCAGCGTTGACGGGGGAGCGCCGAACACTGAAGCTTTCTTT
clone size: few; J gene: TRBJ1-1; D gene: -; V gene: TRBV28; CDR3 protein: CASRTVNTEAFF; CDR3 DNA: TGTGCCAGCAGGACGGTGAACACTGAAGCTTTCTTT
clone size: -; J gene: TRBJ2-7; D gene: TRBD2; V gene: TRBV18; CDR3 protein: CASSSGDSGTYEQYF; CDR3 DNA: TGTGCCAGCTCCTCAGGCGATAGCGGGACCTACGAGCAGTACTTC
clone size: few; J gene: TRBJ1-5; D gene: TRBD1; V gene: TRBV19; CDR3 protein: CASQRQGAGNQPQHF; CDR3 DNA: TGTGCCAGCCAGCGACAGGGGGCCGGCAATCAGCCCCAGCATTTT